Below are 21 T cell receptor beta chains sequenced from a single sample in a study of CD8 T cells in Susac syndrome. An input of roughly 0.5 to 1 ug of RNA was subjected to reverse transcription using random hexamers. Each CDR3 protein gets one entry after TCRdb re-called the immunoSEQ multiplex PCR reads with MiXCR. The table lists approximately 200,000 distinct CDR3 sequences, about 95% of them singletons. Sample: CD4+ T cells from PBMCs. The receptor source for this set is a human donor with multiple sclerosis.

The chain carries TRBV9 and TRBJ2-1; D might be TRBD1 or TRBD2, each matching 5 bases. V was shortened by 3 bases and J by 8 bases, with 15 bases between the two germline ends. The CDR3 spans 14 residues. Germline V gene lookup returns CDR1 SGDLS and CDR2 YYNGEE. CDR3 loop: CASSAPRMGDEQFF. CDR3 bases: TGTGCCAGCAGCGCTCCACGGATGGGGGATGAGCAGTTCTTC. The full variable domain, its missing parts supplied by reference TRBV9 and TRBJ2-1, is DSGVTQTPKHLITATGQRVTLRCSPRSGDLSVYWYQQSLDQGLQFLIQYYNGEERAKGNILERFSAQQFPDLHSELNLSSLELGDSALYFCASSAPRMGDEQFFGPGTRLTVL.

V gene TRBV12-3 or TRBV12-4 combines with J gene TRBJ2-5, with D perhaps TRBD1 or TRBD2 (5 bases each). This CDR3 has 14 residues. Trimming stripped 6 bases from V and 5 bases from J, with 16 bases between. CDR3 bases: TGTGCCAGCAGCGGAGGTGCAGGGTCGGAGACCCAGTACTTC. This codes for CASSGGAGSETQYF.

J is TRBJ1-1 and V is TRBV25-1, with a possible D match to TRBD1 (5 bases). The CDR3 loop spans 12 amino acids. Germline V CDR1 and CDR2: MGHDK, SYGVNS. Trimming left V 8 bases short and J 1 base short, with 8 bases between. CDR3 region: CASRGQNTEAFF. CDR3 nucleotide sequence: TGTGCCAGCCGTGGACAGAACACTGAAGCTTTCTTT.

The chain combines TRBV29-1 with TRBJ2-4, with D possibly called TRBD1 or TRBD2 (6 bases each). V lost 4 bases to trimming and J lost 0 bases, with 13 bases between them. CDR3 length equals 15 residues. In germline, CDR1 is SQVTM, CDR2 ANQGSEA. The CDR3 here is CSVAVGGLAKNIQYF. The CDR3, as DNA: TGCAGCGTTGCGGTGGGGGGCTTAGCCAAAAACATTCAGTACTTC. Using reference TRBV29-1 and TRBJ2-4 for the parts outside the CDR3, the full variable domain is SAVISQKPSRDICQRGTSLTIQCQVDSQVTMMFWYRQQPGQSLTLIATANQGSEATYESGFVIDKFPISRPNLTFSTLTVSNMSPEDSSIYLCSVAVGGLAKNIQYFGAGTRLSVL.

The chain has TRBV3-1 and TRBJ1-5; unclear D gene. The germline V gene encodes CDR1 LGHDT and CDR2 YNNKEL (reference sequence). This CDR3 spans 13 amino acids. V was pared by 5 bases and J by 6 bases, with 11 bases between. CDR3 loop: CASSSGEGQPQHF. As DNA, the CDR3 is TGTGCCAGCAGCTCCGGGGAGGGTCAGCCCCAGCATTTT.

This clonotype appeared once. The chain combines TRBV14 with TRBJ2-7, with 7 bases fitting TRBD1. This CDR3 has 14 amino acids. Germline lookup yields CDR1 SGHDN and CDR2 FVKESK. Trimming at V came to 4 bases and at J to 6 bases, leaving 9 bases not matched to a gene. The CDR3, as DNA: TGTGCCAGCAGCCCTGGACAGGTTAATGGCGAGCAGTACTTC. Translating gives CASSPGQVNGEQYF. The whole variable domain, remainder taken from reference TRBV14 and TRBJ2-7, is EAGVTQFPSHSVIEKGQTVTLRCDPISGHDNLYWYRRVMGKEIKFLLHFVKESKQDESGMPNNRFLAERTGGTYSTLKVQPAELEDSGVYFCASSPGQVNGEQYFGPGTRLTVT.

The chain links TRBV7-8 to TRBJ2-5; TRBD2 is a possible D gene (6 bases). Trimming took 5 bases from V and 2 from J, leaving 12 bases between them. In germline, CDR1 is SGHVS, CDR2 FQNEAQ. This CDR3 region has 14 residues. The CDR3 protein is CASSAGTAQETQYF. The DNA of the CDR3 is TGTGCCAGCAGCGCGGGGACGGCTCAAGAGACCCAGTACTTC.

The rearrangement uses TRBV7-2 and TRBJ2-3, with 10 bases matching TRBD2. The CDR3 loop spans 15 amino acids. CDR1 is SGHTA and CDR2 is FQGNSA in the germline V gene. V was pared by 5 bases and J by 4 bases, with 6 bases of the junction left unmatched. The CDR3 DNA reads as TGTGCCAGCAGCCCAGCGGGGGGGCCGGCAGATACGCAGTATTTT. Protein sequence: CASSPAGGPADTQYF.

The CDR3 is CASSLGLNTQYF. CDR3 in DNA: TGCGCCAGCAGCTTGGGACTGAATACGCAGTATTTT. The chain has TRBV5-1 and TRBJ2-3; no clear D gene. The CDR3 is 12 amino acids. V lost 0 bases and J 7 bases, leaving 6 bases between the germline ends. Germline lookup yields CDR1 SGHRS and CDR2 YFSETQ.

The table lists this clonotype with a count of one. The gene calls are TRBV3-1 and TRBJ2-1, with D perhaps being TRBD1 or TRBD2 (6 bases each). Germline lookup yields CDR1 LGHDT and CDR2 YNNKEL (reference sequence). The CDR3 has 15 amino acids. The germline V and J ends were trimmed by 1 base and 5 bases, with 12 bases remaining between them. CDR3 residues: CASSQGRGLDNEQFF. The CDR3 DNA reads TGTGCCAGCAGCCAAGGCCGGGGGCTAGACAATGAGCAGTTCTTC.

The chain uses TRBV29-1 and TRBJ2-7; D is perhaps TRBD1 (5 bases). V dropped 6 bases and J dropped 1 base, with 7 bases sitting between them. The CDR3 loop spans 11 amino acids. Germline CDR1 reads SQVTM; CDR2 reads ANQGSEA. This CDR3 is CSVTGSYEQYF. The CDR3 region has the DNA TGCAGCGTCACAGGTTCCTACGAGCAGTACTTC.

This sequence joins TRBV27 and TRBJ2-7; 7 nucleotides match TRBD2. The CDR3 has 14 residues. Per the germline V gene, CDR1 is MNHEY and CDR2 is SMNVEV (reference sequence). V was clipped by 3 bases and J by 2 bases; unmatched bases: 4. CDR3 sequence reads: CASSFTGGTYEQYV. The CDR3 DNA sequence: TGTGCCAGCAGTTTCACCGGGGGGACCTACGAGCAGTACGTC.

The rearrangement uses TRBV9 and TRBJ2-7; D might be TRBD2 (7 bases). CDR1 and CDR2 (germline): SGDLS, YYNGEE. Trimming took off 4 bases at V and 6 bases at J, with 17 bases between the two ends. The CDR3 totals 14 residues. The CDR3 loop reads CASSPTAGASEQYF. The CDR3 DNA follows: TGTGCCAGCAGCCCAACTGCGGGGGCGAGCGAGCAGTACTTC. The variable domain in full, completed from reference TRBV9 and TRBJ2-7, reads DSGVTQTPKHLITATGQRVTLRCSPRSGDLSVYWYQQSLDQGLQFLIQYYNGEERAKGNILERFSAQQFPDLHSELNLSSLELGDSALYFCASSPTAGASEQYFGPGTRLTVT.

This sequence joins TRBV20-1 and TRBJ1-6; D is ambiguous. CDR1 and CDR2 (germline): DFQATT, SNEGSKA (reference sequence). This CDR3 is 15 amino acids long. Trimming pared 6 bases from V and 10 bases from J, leaving 22 bases between. The CDR3 region has the DNA TGCAGTGCGACCCCTAAACGGGAAGCTAGATCACCCCTCCACTTT. Translating gives CSATPKREARSPLHF.

This sequence joins TRBV7-3 and TRBJ2-3; D perhaps matches TRBD2 (6 bases). The V end was cut by 5 bases, the J end by 6 bases, with 12 bases between. The CDR3 is 13 amino acids. Germline lookup yields CDR1 SGHTA and CDR2 FQGTGA. The DNA for the CDR3 is TGTGCCAGCAGCCCGTCTGGGGGGGATACGCAGTATTTT. It encodes CASSPSGGDTQYF.

This clonotype has a handful of counts. This chain links TRBV6-4 with TRBJ1-1, with TRBD1 identical over 9 bases. In germline, CDR1 is MRHNA, CDR2 SNTAGT. The CDR3 totals 14 residues. J was trimmed by 1 base and V by 5 bases; bases with no gene match: 2. CDR3 protein: CASSPDRGNTEAFF. The DNA of the CDR3 is TGTGCCAGCAGTCCGGACAGGGGGAACACTGAAGCTTTCTTT.

The chain couples TRBV7-8 to TRBJ2-5, with no clear D. The CDR3 has 13 amino acids. V dropped 5 bases and J dropped 3 bases, with 10 bases sitting between them. CDR1 SGHVS and CDR2 FQNEAQ come from the germline V gene. CDR3 bases: TGTGCCAGCAGCCGGCTAGATGAAGAGACCCAGTACTTC. Translation gives CASSRLDEETQYF.

This clonotype was found once. V usage is TRBV7-9 and J usage is TRBJ2-1, with TRBD2 matching 8 bases. CDR3 length equals 17 residues. Germline CDR1 SEHNR, CDR2 FQNEAQ (reference sequence). V dropped 0 bases and J dropped 4; count of bases not matched to a gene: 8. The CDR3 DNA reads TGTGCCAGCAGCTTAGCGAAGGAAGCTAGCGGGTACAATGAGCAGTTCTTC. Protein: CASSLAKEASGYNEQFF.

This chain links TRBV29-1 with TRBJ2-5; 7 bases are a match to TRBD2. The CDR3 runs to 14 residues. Germline assignment: CDR1 SQVTM and CDR2 ANQGSEA. The V gene end was trimmed by 3 bases and the J gene end by 7 bases; junction bases not matched to a gene: 11. The CDR3 DNA reads TGCAGCGTTGATACGACTGGAGGCGGGGGGACCCAGTACTTC. Protein: CSVDTTGGGGTQYF.

The CDR3 reads CSGDRGQETQYF. CDR3 nucleotide sequence: TGCAGCGGTGACAGGGGGCAAGAGACCCAGTACTTC. This chain uses TRBV29-1 with TRBJ2-5, with 9 bases identical to TRBD1. The J segment lost 2 bases and the V segment lost 7 bases, leaving 2 bases of the junction unmatched. The length of the CDR3 is 12 residues. CDR1 and CDR2 from the germline V gene are SQVTM and ANQGSEA.

The V and J genes are TRBV30 and TRBJ1-5; TRBD1 matches at 8 bases. Germline trimming cut 3 bases from V and 5 bases from J; bases unmatched to any gene: 6. CDR1 and CDR2 (germline): GTSNPN, SVGIG (reference sequence). The CDR3 is made up of 14 amino acids. CDR3 sequence: CAWSEGQGYQPQHF. The CDR3 nucleotides read TGTGCCTGGAGCGAAGGACAGGGCTATCAGCCCCAGCATTTT.